This TCR beta chain was captured by sequencing in a study of PD-1 blockade in classical Hodgkin lymphoma. Study observations and caveats: Baseline diversity resembling that of newly diagnosed patients was seen in complete responders. Although disease activity or prior therapy may be involved, causes of the repertoire differences remain undefined.

Trimming pared 0 bases from V and 0 bases from J, leaving 3 bases between. Germline CDR1 reads SGDLS; CDR2 reads YYNGEE. The CDR3 length is 14 residues. A word on this clone: Antigen: not known.

Measured with immunoSEQ multiplex PCR; TCRdb has only the in-frame clones, and not every one. The repertoire holds about 98,000 clones, with roughly 92% as singletons. Every patient was affected by relapse after autologous stem cell transplantation, while exposure to brentuximab vedotin was not uniform. The input for sequencing was peripheral blood mononuclear cells (PBMCs), taken at baseline. J is TRBJ2-2 and V is TRBV9; unclear D gene. The sequence came from a human donor with classical Hodgkin lymphoma. CDR3 amino acids: CASSVVANTGELFF. DNA for the CDR3: TGTGCCAGCAGCGTAGTAGCGAACACCGGGGAGCTGTTTTTT.